These 30 T cell receptor beta chains share one sample of origin, sequenced in a study of technical replicates of blood from several donors (dated by TCRdb to about 2017). Library construction relied on the immunoSEQ multiplex PCR assay. The clones in this table, taken by TCRdb from immuneACCESS, are in-frame only. Not every clone is retained; where verified, under half of the shortfall comes from an unresolved V gene, and the cause of the rest is unknown. The sample profile shows 65,000 to 80,000 clones; roughly 97% of them were found once. Roughly 0.35% of the sample belongs to the ten largest clones. Material for sequencing was T cells isolated from PBMCs. These receptor sequences come from a human donor in good health.

The CDR3 loop is CASSSGTHTQYF. DNA of the CDR3: TGTGCCAGCAGTTCAGGGACTCATACGCAGTATTTT. V gene TRBV25-1 combines with J gene TRBJ2-3; maybe TRBD2 (6 bases). Germline values: CDR1 MGHDK, CDR2 SYGVNS. V was trimmed by 5 bases and J by 7 bases, leaving 10 bases between them. The CDR3 runs to 12 residues.

The CDR3 DNA follows: TGTGCCAGCAGTTACCCCCCCGACAGGACCTATGGCTACACCTTC. Protein: CASSYPPDRTYGYTF. The V and J genes are TRBV6-6 and TRBJ1-2; a possible D gene is TRBD1 (6 bases). The germline gives CDR1 MNHNY, CDR2 SVGAGI (reference sequence). V lost 2 bases to trimming and J lost 4 bases, with 14 bases between them. The CDR3 contains 15 residues.

This chain links TRBV30 with TRBJ2-5; 9 bases map to TRBD2. CDR1 is GTSNPN, CDR2 SVGIG, per germline (reference sequence). This CDR3 spans 16 amino acids. V trimming: 2 bases; J trimming: 2 bases; junction bases outside the gene matches: 9. In DNA, the CDR3 is TGTGCCTGGAGTCTCCTAGGCCTAGCGGGGCAAGAGACCCAGTACTTC. Amino acids: CAWSLLGLAGQETQYF.

The V call is TRBV7-2, the J call TRBJ2-5; no reliable D call. Germline lookup yields CDR1 SGHTA and CDR2 FQGNSA. The V end lost 1 base, the J end lost 3 bases, and 9 bases lay between the germline ends. The length of the CDR3 is 14 residues. The CDR3 is CASSLGLPEETQYF. For the CDR3, the DNA is TGTGCCAGCAGCTTAGGACTTCCAGAAGAGACCCAGTACTTC.

The chain uses TRBV5-1 and TRBJ1-5; no clear D gene. This CDR3 spans 14 amino acids. V lost 2 bases and J lost 3, with 9 bases in between. Germline V CDR1 and CDR2: SGHRS, YFSETQ. The CDR3 is CASSLGRDNQPQHF. The CDR3 nucleotides read TGCGCCAGCAGCTTAGGACGGGACAATCAGCCCCAGCATTTT. The variable domain in full, completed from reference TRBV5-1 and TRBJ1-5, reads KAGVTQTPRYLIKTRGQQVTLSCSPISGHRSVSWYQQTPGQGLQFLFEYFSETQRNKGNFPGRFSGRQFSNSRSEMNVSTLELGDSALYLCASSLGRDNQPQHFGDGTRLSIL.

V and J are TRBV2 and TRBJ2-1, with 13 positions matching TRBD2. CDR1 and CDR2 from the germline V gene are SNHLY and FYNNEI. V gave up 8 bases and J gave up 5 bases; unmatched junction bases: 3. This CDR3 region has 14 residues. Here the CDR3 DNA reads TGTGCCAGCGGACTAGCGGGAGACCACAATGAGCAGTTCTTC. Encoded protein: CASGLAGDHNEQFF.

This clone was seen a single time. This chain connects TRBV6-5 to TRBJ1-1, with D hard to call. The CDR3 totals 12 residues. Trimming cost V 6 bases and J 1 base, with 6 bases left between them. Per the germline V gene, CDR1 is MNHEY and CDR2 is SVGAGI. The CDR3 sequence is CASRLGNTEAFF. The CDR3 DNA reads as TGTGCCAGCAGGCTAGGGAACACTGAAGCTTTCTTT.

This clone came up once. The chain is built from TRBV12-2 and TRBJ1-5; the table's D gene call, TRBD1, was not cross checked with the DNA. TRBV12-2 is a pseudogene locus. The CDR3 is made up of 14 amino acids. CDR3 coding DNA: TGTGCAAGTCGCTCCTCAGGGGGCCATCAGCCCCAGCATTTT. Residues: CASRSSGGHQPQHF.

This chain connects TRBV7-6 to TRBJ2-7, with 8 bases identical to TRBD2. Trimming took 5 bases from V and 3 from J; bases not matched to a gene: 6. The CDR3 has 14 amino acids. The germline V gene encodes CDR1 SGHVS and CDR2 FNYEAQ. Here the CDR3 DNA reads TGTGCCAGCAGCCCCACCGGGACTAGCTACGAGCAGTACTTC. The encoded protein is CASSPTGTSYEQYF.

The chain couples TRBV6-5 to TRBJ2-3, with a weak D call TRBD2 (6 bases). V lost 6 bases and J lost 5, with 18 bases in between. This CDR3 region has 15 residues. In germline, CDR1 is MNHEY, CDR2 SVGAGI. The CDR3 DNA reads as TGTGCCAGCAGCCACCAGCAGGAGGGCCAAGATACGCAGTATTTT. Translated: CASSHQQEGQDTQYF.

The chain combines TRBV6-5 with TRBJ2-7; unclear D gene. The CDR3 runs to 12 residues. CDR1 is MNHEY, CDR2 SVGAGI, per germline. The ends were cut back, 6 bases at V and 2 bases at J, with 8 bases in the middle. The CDR3, as DNA: TGTGCCAGCAGCCCAACAGCCTACGAGCAGTACTTC. This gives the protein CASSPTAYEQYF.

V usage is TRBV6-5 and J usage is TRBJ1-5; D gene uncertain. The CDR3 runs to 14 residues. The V and J ends lost 4 bases and 3 bases respectively, with 10 bases between them. Germline V CDR1 and CDR2: MNHEY, SVGAGI. The chain's CDR3 is CASSSLGLNQPQHF. CDR3 DNA: TGTGCCAGCAGTTCACTGGGCCTCAATCAGCCCCAGCATTTT.

This clone is a singleton in its sample. The chain is built from TRBV7-2 and TRBJ2-3, with a weak D call TRBD2 (5 bases). The germline gives CDR1 SGHTA, CDR2 FQGNSA. This CDR3 contains 15 residues. V was clipped by 2 bases and J by 2 bases, with 11 bases between them. CDR3 DNA sequence: TGTGCCAGCAGCTTAAATTCCGGGGACACAGATACGCAGTATTTT. Its translation is CASSLNSGDTDTQYF. The full variable domain, in which reference TRBV7-2 and TRBJ2-3 provide the parts outside the CDR3, is GAGVSQSPSNKVTEKGKDVELRCDPISGHTALYWYRQSLGQGLEFLIYFQGNSAPDKSGLPSDRFSAERTGGSVSTLTIQRTQQEDSAVYLCASSLNSGDTDTQYFGPGTRLTVL.

This clone is a singleton in its sample. The rearrangement uses TRBV11-3 and TRBJ1-1; TRBD1 matches 7 bases. Germline V gives CDR1 SGHNT, CDR2 YENEEA. The V and J ends lost 6 bases and 1 base, in that order; junction bases with no gene match: 8. This CDR3 is built from 15 residues. DNA for the CDR3: TGTGCCAGCAGTTCTAGAACAGGGGAGAACACTGAAGCTTTCTTT. It yields the protein CASSSRTGENTEAFF.

The V gene is TRBV11-2, the J gene TRBJ2-7; 9 nucleotides align to TRBD2. Per germline, CDR1 SGHAT and CDR2 FQNNGV. The CDR3 runs 17 residues. V lost 1 base, J lost 0 bases, and 7 bases stayed unmatched. CDR3 in amino acids: CASSLVVAGAPSYEQYF. CDR3 sequence (DNA): TGTGCCAGCAGCTTAGTGGTAGCGGGAGCTCCCTCCTACGAGCAGTACTTC.

The J gene is TRBJ2-2, the V gene TRBV7-2, with TRBD2 as a possible D gene (6 bases). CDR1 is SGHTA, CDR2 FQGNSA, per germline. The V gene lost 3 bases and the J gene lost 7 bases, with 12 bases spanning the gap. The CDR3 consists of 14 residues. CDR3 sequence reads: CASSFAGSGGELFF. In DNA form, the CDR3 reads TGTGCCAGCAGCTTTGCGGGAAGTGGCGGGGAGCTGTTTTTT.

The chain employs TRBV7-6 and TRBJ2-2, with D uncertain. The CDR3 consists of 15 residues. From germline, CDR1 is SGHVS and CDR2 FNYEAQ. Trimming stripped 1 base from V and 3 bases from J, with 9 bases between. The CDR3 loop reads CASSLDGSDTGELFF. CDR3 bases: TGTGCCAGCAGCTTAGACGGTTCCGACACCGGGGAGCTGTTTTTT. Based on the CDR3 plus reference TRBV7-6 and TRBJ2-2, the full variable domain is GAGVSQSPRYKVTKRGQDVALRCDPISGHVSLYWYRQALGQGPEFLTYFNYEAQQDKSGLPNDRFSAERPEGSISTLTIQRTEQRDSAMYRCASSLDGSDTGELFFGEGSRLTVL.

The V gene is TRBV5-6, the J gene TRBJ1-1; 7 bases fit TRBD1. The CDR3 covers 14 residues. Germline values: CDR1 SGHDT, CDR2 YYEEEE. After removal of 5 bases from V and 4 bases from J, the junction contained 8 bases not matched to a gene. The CDR3 loop is CASSYRGLATEAFF. CDR3 nucleotides: TGTGCCAGCAGTTACAGGGGCTTGGCCACTGAAGCTTTCTTT.

The chain combines TRBV11-3 with TRBJ2-3; the D gene is possibly TRBD1 (6 bases). The CDR3 is made up of 14 amino acids. Germline V gives CDR1 SGHNT, CDR2 YENEEA. V lost 1 base and J lost 4, with 9 bases in between. This CDR3 reads CASSLGGLSDTQYF. The DNA for the CDR3 is TGTGCCAGCAGCTTAGGGGGGCTGTCAGATACGCAGTATTTT.

The chain uses TRBV14 and TRBJ2-2; perhaps TRBD2 as D (5 bases). The CDR3 consists of 15 residues. Germline V gene sequence: CDR1 SGHDN, CDR2 FVKESK. With 4 bases removed from V and 0 bases from J, the gap between germline ends came to 9 bases. The CDR3: CASSREIANTGELFF. The CDR3 nucleotides are TGTGCCAGCAGCCGGGAGATCGCGAACACCGGGGAGCTGTTTTTT.

V and J are TRBV6-6 and TRBJ2-7; no clear D. Trimming left V 1 base short and J 2 bases short, with 6 bases between. The germline V gene has CDR1 MNHNY and CDR2 SVGAGI (reference sequence). CDR3 length equals 13 residues. CDR3: CASSYLRTYEQYF. For the CDR3, the DNA is TGTGCCAGCAGTTACTTGCGGACCTACGAGCAGTACTTC.

The chain combines TRBV2 with TRBJ2-7, with D possibly matching TRBD2 (5 bases). The CDR3 is made up of 14 amino acids. Per germline, CDR1 SNHLY and CDR2 FYNNEI. V shed 8 bases and J shed 3 bases, with 17 bases lying between them. CDR3 in DNA: TGTGCCAGCTCTAGGACTCAGACGGTCTACGAGCAGTACTTC. It yields the protein CASSRTQTVYEQYF.

The chain joins TRBV11-2 to TRBJ2-3; D perhaps matches TRBD1 (6 bases). Germline values: CDR1 SGHAT, CDR2 FQNNGV. This CDR3 comprises 13 residues. Trimming stripped 2 bases from V and 6 bases from J, with 9 bases between. Here the CDR3 DNA reads TGTGCCAGCAGCTTATATCAGGGGGATACGCAGTATTTT. Encoded protein: CASSLYQGDTQYF.

The chain uses TRBV19 and TRBJ2-7; perhaps TRBD2 as D (6 bases). The CDR3 covers 13 residues. Germline lookup yields CDR1 LNHDA and CDR2 SQIVND (reference sequence). Trimming left V 7 bases short and J 4 bases short, with 14 bases between. The CDR3 loop is CASKGNGRYEQYF. The CDR3 DNA sequence: TGTGCCAGTAAGGGCAATGGGAGGTACGAGCAGTACTTC.

V gene TRBV29-1 combines with J gene TRBJ2-3; 11 bases map to TRBD2. V dropped 2 bases and J dropped 3; count of bases not matched to a gene: 1. CDR1 is SQVTM, CDR2 ANQGSEA, per germline. This CDR3 has 14 residues. CDR3 sequence reads: CSVERTSGTDTQYF. CDR3 nucleotides: TGCAGCGTTGAACGGACTAGCGGGACAGATACGCAGTATTTT.

The V gene is TRBV9, the J gene TRBJ2-3; 10 bases align to TRBD2. V was clipped by 4 bases and J by 0 bases; unmatched bases: 5. CDR1 and CDR2 (germline): SGDLS, YYNGEE. The CDR3 is made up of 16 amino acids. The CDR3 loop reads CASSPSGRRSTDTQYF. In DNA form, the CDR3 reads TGTGCCAGCAGCCCTAGCGGGAGACGTAGCACAGATACGCAGTATTTT.

As concerns this clone: Its ends do not fully match the called genes, so a read error is possible. The V and J genes are TRBV2 and TRBJ1-3; 9 bases fit TRBD1. The CDR3 runs to 15 residues. Germline assignment: CDR1 SNHLY and CDR2 FYNNEI. For the CDR3, the DNA is TGTGCCAGCAGCGAAGGACAGGGGACGGGAAACACCATATATTTT. Protein: CASSEGQGTGNTIYF.

J is TRBJ2-1 and V is TRBV9, with 14 bases matching TRBD2. CDR1 and CDR2 from the germline V gene are SGDLS and YYNGEE. The CDR3 extends over 17 amino acids. J gave up 7 bases and V 0 bases, and 6 bases lay outside the gene matches. The CDR3, as DNA: TGTGCCAGCAGCGTAGAGGGGGGGACTAGCGGGAGTAATGAGCAGTTCTTC. It translates to CASSVEGGTSGSNEQFF.

The chain is built from TRBV10-2 and TRBJ2-7, with 7 bases identical to TRBD1. Germline CDR1 reads WSHSY; CDR2 reads SAAADI. J gave up 3 bases and V 6 bases, and 5 bases lay outside the gene matches. The CDR3 is 13 amino acids. The CDR3 DNA is TGCGCCAGCAGGACAGGGAATCTCTACGAGCAGTACTTC. Translated, it gives CASRTGNLYEQYF.

This chain links TRBV5-4 with TRBJ2-7; 14 positions match TRBD2. This CDR3 contains 16 residues. V lost 4 bases, J lost 4 bases, and 7 bases stayed unmatched. In germline, CDR1 is SGHNT, CDR2 YYREEE (reference sequence). The CDR3 is CASSTGTSGSKYEQYF. In nucleotides, the CDR3 is TGTGCCAGCAGCACCGGGACTAGCGGGAGTAAATACGAGCAGTACTTC.